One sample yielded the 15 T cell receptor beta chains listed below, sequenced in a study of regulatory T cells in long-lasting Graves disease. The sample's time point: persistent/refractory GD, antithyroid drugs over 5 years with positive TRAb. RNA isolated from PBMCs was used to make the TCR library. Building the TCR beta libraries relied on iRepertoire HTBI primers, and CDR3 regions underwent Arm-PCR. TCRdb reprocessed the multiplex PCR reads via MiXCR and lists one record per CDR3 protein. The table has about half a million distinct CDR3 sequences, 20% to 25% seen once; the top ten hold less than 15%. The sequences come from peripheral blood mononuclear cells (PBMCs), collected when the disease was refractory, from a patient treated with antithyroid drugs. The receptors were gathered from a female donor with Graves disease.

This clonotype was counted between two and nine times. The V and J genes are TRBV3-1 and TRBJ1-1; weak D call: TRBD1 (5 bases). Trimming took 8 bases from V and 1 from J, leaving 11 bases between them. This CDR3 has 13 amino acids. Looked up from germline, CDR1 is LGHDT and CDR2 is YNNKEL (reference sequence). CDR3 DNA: TGTGCCAGCGCTTGGGGCTCGAACACTGAAGCTTTCTTT. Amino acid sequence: CASAWGSNTEAFF.

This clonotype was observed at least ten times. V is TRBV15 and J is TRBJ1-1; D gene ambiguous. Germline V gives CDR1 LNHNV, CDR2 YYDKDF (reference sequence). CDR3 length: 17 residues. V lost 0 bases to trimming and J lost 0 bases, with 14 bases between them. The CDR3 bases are TGTGCCACCAGCAGAGATGGCGGCAGACCCATGAACACTGAAGCTTTCTTT. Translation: CATSRDGGRPMNTEAFF. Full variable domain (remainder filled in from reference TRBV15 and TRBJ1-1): DAMVIQNPRYQVTQFGKPVTLSCSQTLNHNVMYWYQQKSSQAPKLLFHYYDKDFNNEADTPDNFQSRRPNTSFCFLDIRSPGLGDTAMYLCATSRDGGRPMNTEAFFGQGTRLTVV.

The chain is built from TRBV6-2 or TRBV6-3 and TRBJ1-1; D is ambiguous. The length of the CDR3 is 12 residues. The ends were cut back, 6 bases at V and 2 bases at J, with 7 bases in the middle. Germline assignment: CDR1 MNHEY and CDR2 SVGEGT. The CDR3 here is CASREANTEAFF. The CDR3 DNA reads TGTGCCAGCAGAGAAGCAAACACTGAAGCTTTCTTT.

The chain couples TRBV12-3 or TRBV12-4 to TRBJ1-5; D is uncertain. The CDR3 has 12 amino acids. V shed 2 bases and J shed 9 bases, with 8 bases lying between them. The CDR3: CASSLSEGPQHF. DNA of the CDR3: TGTGCCAGCAGTTTATCAGAGGGGCCCCAGCATTTT.

The CDR3 nucleotides are TGCAGCGTCCGGTCGGGCGATGAAAAACTGTTTTTT. Its protein product is CSVRSGDEKLFF. V and J are TRBV29-1 and TRBJ1-4, with D unresolved. The CDR3 spans 12 residues. The V end lost 6 bases, the J end lost 6 bases, and 11 bases lay between the germline ends. Germline V CDR1 and CDR2: SQVTM, ANQGSEA.

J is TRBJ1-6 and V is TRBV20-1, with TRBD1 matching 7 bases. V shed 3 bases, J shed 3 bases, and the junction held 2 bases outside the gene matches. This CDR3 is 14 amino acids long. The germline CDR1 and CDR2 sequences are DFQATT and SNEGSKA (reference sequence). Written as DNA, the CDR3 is TGCAGTGCTAGCCCAGGGGGCTATAATTCACCCCTCCACTTT. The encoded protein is CSASPGGYNSPLHF.

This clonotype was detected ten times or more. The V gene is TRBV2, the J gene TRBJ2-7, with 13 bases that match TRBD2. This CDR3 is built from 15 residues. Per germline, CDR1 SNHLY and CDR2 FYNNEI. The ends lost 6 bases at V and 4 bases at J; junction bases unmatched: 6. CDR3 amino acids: CASSATSGRGYEQYF. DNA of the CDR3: TGTGCCAGCAGCGCAACTAGCGGGAGGGGGTACGAGCAGTACTTC.

The CDR3 coding sequence is TGTGCCAGCAGTTACTCACAGGGATTTAACTATGGCTACACCTTC. As protein: CASSYSQGFNYGYTF. This sequence joins TRBV6-5 and TRBJ1-2; D possibly corresponds to TRBD1 (6 bases). Germline CDR1 MNHEY, CDR2 SVGAGI. The CDR3 consists of 15 residues. V dropped 0 bases and J dropped 1 base, with 9 bases sitting between them.

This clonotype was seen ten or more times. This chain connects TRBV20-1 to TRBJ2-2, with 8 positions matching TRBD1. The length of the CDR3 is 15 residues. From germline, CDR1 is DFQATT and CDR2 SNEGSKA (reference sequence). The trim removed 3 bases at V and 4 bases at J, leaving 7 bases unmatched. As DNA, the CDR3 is TGCAGTGCTAGTGATCAGGGGGCGAGCACCGGGGAGCTGTTTTTT. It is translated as CSASDQGASTGELFF.

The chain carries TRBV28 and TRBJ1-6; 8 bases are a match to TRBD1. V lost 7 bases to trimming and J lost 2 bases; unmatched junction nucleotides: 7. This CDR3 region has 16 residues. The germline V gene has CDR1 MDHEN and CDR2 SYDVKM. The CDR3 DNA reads TGTGCCAGCAATCCTAGGACAGGGCCCTATAATTCACCCCTCCACTTT. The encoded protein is CASNPRTGPYNSPLHF.

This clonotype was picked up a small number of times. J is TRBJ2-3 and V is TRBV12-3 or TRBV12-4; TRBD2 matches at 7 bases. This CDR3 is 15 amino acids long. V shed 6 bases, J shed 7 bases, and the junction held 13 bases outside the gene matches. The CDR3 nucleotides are TGTGCCAGCAGCCCGGGGGGAGCGGATCTCCATACGCAGTATTTT. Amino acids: CASSPGGADLHTQYF.

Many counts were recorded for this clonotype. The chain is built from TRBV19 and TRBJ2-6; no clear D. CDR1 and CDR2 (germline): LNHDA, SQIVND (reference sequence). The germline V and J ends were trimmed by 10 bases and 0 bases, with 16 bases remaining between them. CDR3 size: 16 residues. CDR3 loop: CATSQDASSGANVLTF. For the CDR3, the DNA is TGTGCCACCTCACAAGACGCTAGCTCTGGGGCCAACGTCCTGACTTTC.

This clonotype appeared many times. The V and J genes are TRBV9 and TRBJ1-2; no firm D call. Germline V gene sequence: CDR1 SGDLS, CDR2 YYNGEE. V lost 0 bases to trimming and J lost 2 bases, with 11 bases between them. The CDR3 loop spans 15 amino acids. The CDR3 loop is CASSVDPLLNYGYTF. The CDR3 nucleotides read TGTGCCAGCAGCGTAGACCCTTTGCTCAACTATGGCTACACCTTC.

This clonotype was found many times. The DNA for the CDR3 is TGTGCCAGCAGCCAAACTAGCGGGGGCTACGAGCAGTACTTC. Translation gives CASSQTSGGYEQYF. The chain is built from TRBV12-3 or TRBV12-4 and TRBJ2-7, with 11 bases lining up with TRBD2. Trimming removed 6 bases from V and 3 bases from J; junction bases left unmatched: 4. The CDR3 runs to 14 residues.

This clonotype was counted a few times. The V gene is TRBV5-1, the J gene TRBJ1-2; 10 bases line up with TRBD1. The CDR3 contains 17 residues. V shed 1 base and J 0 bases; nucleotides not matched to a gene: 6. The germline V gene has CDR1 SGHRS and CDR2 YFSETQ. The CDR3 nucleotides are TGCGCCAGCAGCTTGCGGACAGGGGGACTCACTAACTATGGCTACACCTTC. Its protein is CASSLRTGGLTNYGYTF. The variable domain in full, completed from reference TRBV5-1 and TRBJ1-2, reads KAGVTQTPRYLIKTRGQQVTLSCSPISGHRSVSWYQQTPGQGLQFLFEYFSETQRNKGNFPGRFSGRQFSNSRSEMNVSTLELGDSALYLCASSLRTGGLTNYGYTFGSGTRLTVV.